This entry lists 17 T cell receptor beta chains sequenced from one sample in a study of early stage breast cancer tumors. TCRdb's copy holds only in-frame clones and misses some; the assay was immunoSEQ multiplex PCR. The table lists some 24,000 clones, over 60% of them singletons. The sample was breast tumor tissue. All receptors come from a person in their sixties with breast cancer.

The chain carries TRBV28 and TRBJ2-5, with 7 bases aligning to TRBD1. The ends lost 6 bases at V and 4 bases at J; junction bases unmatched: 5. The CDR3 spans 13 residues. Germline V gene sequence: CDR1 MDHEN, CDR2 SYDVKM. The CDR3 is CASRRQGRETQYF. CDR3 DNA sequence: TGTGCCAGCAGGAGACAGGGAAGAGAGACCCAGTACTTC.

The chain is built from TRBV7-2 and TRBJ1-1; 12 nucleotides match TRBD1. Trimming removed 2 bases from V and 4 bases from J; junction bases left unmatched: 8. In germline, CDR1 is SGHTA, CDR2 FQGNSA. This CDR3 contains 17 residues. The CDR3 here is CASSLRLGQGAGTEAFF. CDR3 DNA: TGTGCCAGCAGCTTAAGATTGGGACAGGGGGCTGGCACTGAAGCTTTCTTT.

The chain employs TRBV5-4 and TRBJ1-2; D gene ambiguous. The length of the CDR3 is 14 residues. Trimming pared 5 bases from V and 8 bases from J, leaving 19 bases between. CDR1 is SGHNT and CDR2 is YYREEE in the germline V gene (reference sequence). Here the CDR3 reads CASSLKSLRGGYTF. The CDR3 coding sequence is TGTGCCAGCAGTTTAAAATCCCTGAGAGGGGGCTACACCTTC. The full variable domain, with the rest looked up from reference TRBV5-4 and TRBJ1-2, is ETGVTQSPTHLIKTRGQQVTLRCSSQSGHNTVSWYQQALGQGPQFIFQYYREEENGRGNFPPRFSGLQFPNYSSELNVNALELDDSALYLCASSLKSLRGGYTFGSGTRLTVV.

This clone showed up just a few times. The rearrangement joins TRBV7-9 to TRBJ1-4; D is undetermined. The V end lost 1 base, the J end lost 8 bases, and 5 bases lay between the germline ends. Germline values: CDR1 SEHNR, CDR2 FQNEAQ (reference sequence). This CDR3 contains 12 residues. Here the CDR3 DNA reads TGTGCCAGCAGCTTAGTAGAGGAAAAACTGTTTTTT. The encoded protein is CASSLVEEKLFF.

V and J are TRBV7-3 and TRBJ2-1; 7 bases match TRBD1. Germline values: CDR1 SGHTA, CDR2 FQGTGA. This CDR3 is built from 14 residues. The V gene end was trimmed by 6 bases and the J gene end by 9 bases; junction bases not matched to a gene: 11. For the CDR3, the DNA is TGTGCCAGCAGTCCTGGACAGGTGGAAGGTGAGCAGTTCTTC. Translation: CASSPGQVEGEQFF.

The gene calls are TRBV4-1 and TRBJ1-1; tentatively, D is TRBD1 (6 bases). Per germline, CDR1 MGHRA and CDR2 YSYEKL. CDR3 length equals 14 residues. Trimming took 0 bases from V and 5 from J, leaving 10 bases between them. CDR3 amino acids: CASSQDQGRTEAFF. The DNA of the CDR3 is TGCGCCAGCAGCCAAGATCAGGGGCGGACTGAAGCTTTCTTT.

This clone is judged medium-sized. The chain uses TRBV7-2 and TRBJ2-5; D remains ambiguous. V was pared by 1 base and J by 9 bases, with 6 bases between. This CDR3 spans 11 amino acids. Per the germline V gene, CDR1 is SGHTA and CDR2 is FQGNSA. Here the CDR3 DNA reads TGTGCCAGCAGCTTAGGGTCGGCCCAGTACTTC. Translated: CASSLGSAQYF.

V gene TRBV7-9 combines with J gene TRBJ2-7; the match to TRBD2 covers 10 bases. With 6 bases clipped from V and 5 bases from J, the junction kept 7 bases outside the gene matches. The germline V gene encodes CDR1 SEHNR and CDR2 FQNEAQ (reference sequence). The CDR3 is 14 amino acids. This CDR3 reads CASSYTGTSDEQYF. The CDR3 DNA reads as TGTGCCAGCAGTTACACCGGGACTAGCGACGAGCAGTACTTC. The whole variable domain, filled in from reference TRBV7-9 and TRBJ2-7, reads DTGVSQNPRHKITKRGQNVTFRCDPISEHNRLYWYRQTLGQGPEFLTYFQNEAQLEKSRLLSDRFSAERPKGSFSTLEIQRTEQGDSAMYLCASSYTGTSDEQYFGPGTRLTVT.

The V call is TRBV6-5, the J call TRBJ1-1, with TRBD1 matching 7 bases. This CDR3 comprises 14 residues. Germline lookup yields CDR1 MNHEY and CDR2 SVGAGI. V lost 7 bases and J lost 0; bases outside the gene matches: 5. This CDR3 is CASNPGTVNTEAFF. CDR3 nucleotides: TGTGCCAGCAACCCCGGGACAGTGAACACTGAAGCTTTCTTT.

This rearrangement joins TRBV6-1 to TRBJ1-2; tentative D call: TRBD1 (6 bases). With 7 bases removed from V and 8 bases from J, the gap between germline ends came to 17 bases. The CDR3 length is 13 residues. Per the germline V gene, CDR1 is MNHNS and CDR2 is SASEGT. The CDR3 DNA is TGTGCCAGCACAACTTACAGGGATGGAGGCTACACCTTC. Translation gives CASTTYRDGGYTF.

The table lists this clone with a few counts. This CDR3 is CASSVDGQGVGGYTF. CDR3 DNA sequence: TGTGCCAGCAGCGTAGATGGACAGGGGGTAGGGGGCTACACCTTC. The gene calls are TRBV9 and TRBJ1-2; the match to TRBD1 covers 10 bases. The CDR3 totals 15 residues. Germline V lookup: CDR1 SGDLS, CDR2 YYNGEE. With 0 bases clipped from V and 8 bases from J, the junction kept 7 bases outside the gene matches.

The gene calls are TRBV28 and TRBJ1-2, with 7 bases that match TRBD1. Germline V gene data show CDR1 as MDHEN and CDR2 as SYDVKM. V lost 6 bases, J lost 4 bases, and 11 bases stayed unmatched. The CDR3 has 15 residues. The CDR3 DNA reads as TGTGCCAGCAGCACCGGGGGACAGAGTTCCTATGGCTACACCTTC. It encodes CASSTGGQSSYGYTF.

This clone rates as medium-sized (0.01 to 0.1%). CDR3 residues: CATPREGNTGELFF. CDR3 nucleotide sequence: TGTGCCACCCCCCGGGAAGGAAACACCGGGGAGCTGTTTTTT. The V call is TRBV28, the J call TRBJ2-2; the D gene is possibly TRBD2 (5 bases). This CDR3 spans 14 amino acids. Germline CDR1 is MDHEN and CDR2 is SYDVKM. V was shortened by 10 bases and J by 2 bases, with 14 bases between the two germline ends. Variable domain in full (rest from reference TRBV28 and TRBJ2-2): DVKVTQSSRYLVKRTGEKVFLECVQDMDHENMFWYRQDPGLGLRLIYFSYDVKMKEKGDIPEGYSVSREKKERFSLILESASTNQTSMYLCATPREGNTGELFFGEGSRLTVL.

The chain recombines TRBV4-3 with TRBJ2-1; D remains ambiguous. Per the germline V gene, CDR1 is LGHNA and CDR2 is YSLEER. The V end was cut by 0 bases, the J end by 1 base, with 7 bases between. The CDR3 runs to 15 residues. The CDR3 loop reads CASSQDGASYNEQFF. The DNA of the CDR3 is TGCGCCAGCAGCCAAGATGGAGCGTCCTACAATGAGCAGTTCTTC.

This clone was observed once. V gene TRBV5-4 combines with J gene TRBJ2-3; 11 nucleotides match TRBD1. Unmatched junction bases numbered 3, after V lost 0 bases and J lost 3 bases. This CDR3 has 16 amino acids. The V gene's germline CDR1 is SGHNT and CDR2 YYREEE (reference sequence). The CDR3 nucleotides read TGTGCCAGCAGCTTGGGGGGACAGGGGGGGACAGATACGCAGTATTTT. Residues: CASSLGGQGGTDTQYF.

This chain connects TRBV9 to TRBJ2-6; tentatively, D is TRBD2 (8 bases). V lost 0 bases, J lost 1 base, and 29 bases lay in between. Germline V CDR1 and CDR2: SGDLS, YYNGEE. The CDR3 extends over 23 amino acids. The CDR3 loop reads CASSVARWAGGSAGVSGANVLTF. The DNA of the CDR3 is TGTGCCAGCAGCGTAGCGCGGTGGGCAGGGGGATCAGCGGGAGTTTCTGGGGCCAACGTCCTGACTTTC.

In nucleotides, the CDR3 is TGCGCCAGCAGCCAACAAAGCCGGAATACAGGGTGGGCCTACGAGCAGTACTTC. Protein product: CASSQQSRNTGWAYEQYF. The chain recombines TRBV4-3 with TRBJ2-7; tentatively, D is TRBD1 (6 bases). Deletions cut 2 bases from V and 2 bases from J, with 22 bases between. From germline, CDR1 is LGHNA and CDR2 YSLEER. CDR3 length: 18 amino acids.